Below, 6 T cell receptor beta chains from the same sample are listed, as sequenced in a study of a mutant IDH1 vaccine in newly diagnosed glioma. Assay: immunoSEQ multiplex PCR; the TCRdb copy retains only in-frame clones and omits some. This table holds roughly 51,000 clones, roughly 80% found once. Time point noted: week 5, during vaccination. The study gave 300 ug of mutant IDH1 20-mer peptide per vaccine dose, with topical imiquimod. These TCRs' antigens remain unknown. The source was PBMCs, collected from a glioma patient whose treatment included an IDH1 peptide vaccine. The receptors originated from a woman between 18 and 29 years old with glioma. Some clones in this sample may be carry-over from other donors' samples.

V is TRBV5-1 and J is TRBJ1-2; D may be TRBD1 (5 bases). The CDR3 loop spans 12 amino acids. Trimming stripped 4 bases from V and 4 bases from J, with 8 bases between. Germline V lookup: CDR1 SGHRS, CDR2 YFSETQ. CDR3 residues: CASSQDIYGYTF. In DNA, the CDR3 is TGCGCCAGCAGCCAGGACATCTATGGCTACACCTTC.

The rearrangement links TRBV5-1 to TRBJ1-1; no definite D call. Per germline, CDR1 SGHRS and CDR2 YFSETQ. The CDR3 is 13 residues long. The V and J ends lost 3 bases and 1 base respectively, with 7 bases between them. CDR3 protein: CASSSNRNTEAFF. As DNA, the CDR3 is TGCGCCAGCAGCTCTAACAGGAACACTGAAGCTTTCTTT.

This clone showed up just a few times. The chain uses TRBV29-1 and TRBJ1-1; D is ambiguous. Trimming pared 6 bases from V and 1 base from J, leaving 9 bases between. CDR1 and CDR2 from the germline V gene are SQVTM and ANQGSEA. This CDR3 is built from 12 residues. The CDR3 protein is CSVLQENTEAFF. In DNA form, the CDR3 reads TGCAGCGTACTACAAGAGAACACTGAAGCTTTCTTT. Drawing the rest from reference TRBV29-1 and TRBJ1-1, the complete variable domain is SAVISQKPSRDICQRGTSLTIQCQVDSQVTMMFWYRQQPGQSLTLIATANQGSEATYESGFVIDKFPISRPNLTFSTLTVSNMSPEDSSIYLCSVLQENTEAFFGQGTRLTVV.

The chain carries TRBV2 and TRBJ2-7; 8 positions match TRBD2. In germline, CDR1 is SNHLY, CDR2 FYNNEI. Germline trimming cut 2 bases from V and 4 bases from J; bases unmatched to any gene: 13. The CDR3 extends over 17 amino acids. Here the CDR3 reads CASSERGGAEREYEQYF. The CDR3 DNA reads as TGTGCCAGCAGTGAAAGGGGTGGGGCTGAGCGGGAGTACGAGCAGTACTTC.

The rearrangement uses TRBV19 and TRBJ1-2; 9 bases are a match to TRBD1. The ends lost 5 bases at V and 4 bases at J; junction bases unmatched: 11. Germline V lookup: CDR1 LNHDA, CDR2 SQIVND (reference sequence). There are 16 residues in the CDR3. The CDR3 is CASSPTGTGSTYGYTF. CDR3 DNA: TGTGCCAGTAGTCCTACCGGGACAGGGTCGACCTATGGCTACACCTTC.

In DNA, the CDR3 is TGTGCCAGCTCACCGGGACAGAATAATTCACCCCTCCACTTT. Translated, it gives CASSPGQNNSPLHF. The rearrangement joins TRBV18 to TRBJ1-6; 7 bases are shared with TRBD1. From germline, CDR1 is KGHSH and CDR2 LQKENI. The V gene end was trimmed by 3 bases and the J gene end by 5 bases; junction bases not matched to a gene: 1. There are 14 residues in the CDR3.